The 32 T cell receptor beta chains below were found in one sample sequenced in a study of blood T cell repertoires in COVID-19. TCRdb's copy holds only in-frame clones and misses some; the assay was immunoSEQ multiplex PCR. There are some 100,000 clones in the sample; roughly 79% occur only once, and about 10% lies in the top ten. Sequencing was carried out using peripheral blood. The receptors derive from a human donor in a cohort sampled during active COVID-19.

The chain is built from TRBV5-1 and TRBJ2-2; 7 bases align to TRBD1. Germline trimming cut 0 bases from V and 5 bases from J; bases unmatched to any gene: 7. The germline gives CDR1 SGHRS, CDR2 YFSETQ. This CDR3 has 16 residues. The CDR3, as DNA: TGCGCCAGCAGCTTGGGGGACAGTTTCAATACCGGGGAGCTGTTTTTT. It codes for CASSLGDSFNTGELFF.

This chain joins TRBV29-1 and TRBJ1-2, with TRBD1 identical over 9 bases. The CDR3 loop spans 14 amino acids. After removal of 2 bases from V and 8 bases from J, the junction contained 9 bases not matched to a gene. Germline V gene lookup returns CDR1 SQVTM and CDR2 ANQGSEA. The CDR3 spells CSVENRDRVSGYTF. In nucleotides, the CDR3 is TGCAGCGTTGAAAACCGGGACAGGGTATCCGGCTACACCTTC.

CDR3 bases: TGCGCCAGCAGCTCGGCGCAGAGGGGGTTGGACACTGAAGCTTTCTTT. This translates into CASSSAQRGLDTEAFF. The chain is built from TRBV5-1 and TRBJ1-1, with a possible D match to TRBD1 (6 bases). The germline V and J ends were trimmed by 3 bases and 3 bases, with 18 bases remaining between them. The CDR3 extends over 16 amino acids. Germline assignment: CDR1 SGHRS and CDR2 YFSETQ.

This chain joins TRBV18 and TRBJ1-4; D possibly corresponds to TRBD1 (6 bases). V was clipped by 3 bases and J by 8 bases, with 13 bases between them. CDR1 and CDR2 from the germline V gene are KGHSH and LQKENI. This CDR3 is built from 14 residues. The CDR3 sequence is CASSPLGAGEKLFF. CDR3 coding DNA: TGTGCCAGCTCACCTCTGGGGGCTGGAGAAAAACTGTTTTTT.

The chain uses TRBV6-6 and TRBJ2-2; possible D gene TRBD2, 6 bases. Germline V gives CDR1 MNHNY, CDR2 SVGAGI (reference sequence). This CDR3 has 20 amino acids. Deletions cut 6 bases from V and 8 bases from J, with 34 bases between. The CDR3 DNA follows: TGTGCCAGCAGCACCCACTTAGGGACCGGGACTCGCTATGCCAGGGGGGAGCTGTTTTTT. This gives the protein CASSTHLGTGTRYARGELFF.

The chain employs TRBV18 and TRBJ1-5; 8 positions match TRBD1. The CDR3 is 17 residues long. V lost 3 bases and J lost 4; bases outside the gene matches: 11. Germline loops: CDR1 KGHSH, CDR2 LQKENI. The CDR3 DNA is TGTGCCAGCTCACCCGTTACAGGGGGGAAAGGAAATCAGCCCCAGCATTTT. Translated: CASSPVTGGKGNQPQHF.

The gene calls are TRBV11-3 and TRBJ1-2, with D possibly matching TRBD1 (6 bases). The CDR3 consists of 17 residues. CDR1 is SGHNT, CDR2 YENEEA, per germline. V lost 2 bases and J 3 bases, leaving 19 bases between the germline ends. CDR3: CASSLLGQANMDYGYTF. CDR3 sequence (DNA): TGTGCCAGCAGCTTATTGGGACAAGCAAATATGGACTATGGCTACACCTTC.

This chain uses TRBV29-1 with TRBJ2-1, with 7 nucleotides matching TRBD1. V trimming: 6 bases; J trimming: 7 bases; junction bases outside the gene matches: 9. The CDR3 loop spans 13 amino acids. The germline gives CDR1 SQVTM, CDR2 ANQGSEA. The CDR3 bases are TGCAGCGTGCTCACAGGGGTCCTAAATGAGCAGTTCTTC. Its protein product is CSVLTGVLNEQFF.

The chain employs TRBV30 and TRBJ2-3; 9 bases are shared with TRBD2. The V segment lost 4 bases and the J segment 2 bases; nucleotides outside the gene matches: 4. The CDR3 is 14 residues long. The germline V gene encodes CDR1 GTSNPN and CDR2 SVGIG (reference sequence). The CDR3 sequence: CAWMPSGATDTQYF. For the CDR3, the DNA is TGTGCCTGGATGCCTAGCGGGGCCACAGATACGCAGTATTTT. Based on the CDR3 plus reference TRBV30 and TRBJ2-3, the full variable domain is SQTIHQWPATLVQPVGSPLSLECTVEGTSNPNLYWYRQAAGRGLQLLFYSVGIGQISSEVPQNLSASRPQDRQFILSSKKLLLSDSGFYLCAWMPSGATDTQYFGPGTRLTVL.

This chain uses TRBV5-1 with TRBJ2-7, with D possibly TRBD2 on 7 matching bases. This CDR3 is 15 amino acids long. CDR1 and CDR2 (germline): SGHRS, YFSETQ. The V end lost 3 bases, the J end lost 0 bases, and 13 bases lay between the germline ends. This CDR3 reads CASSSGGGISYEQYF. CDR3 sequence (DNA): TGCGCCAGCAGCTCGGGGGGCGGGATCTCCTACGAGCAGTACTTC.

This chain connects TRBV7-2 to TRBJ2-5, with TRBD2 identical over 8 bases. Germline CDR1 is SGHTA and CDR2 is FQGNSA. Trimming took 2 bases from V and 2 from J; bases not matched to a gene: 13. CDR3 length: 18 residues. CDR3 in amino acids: CASSLFRYSGGSQETQYF. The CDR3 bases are TGTGCCAGCAGCTTATTTAGATACAGCGGGGGCTCACAAGAGACCCAGTACTTC.

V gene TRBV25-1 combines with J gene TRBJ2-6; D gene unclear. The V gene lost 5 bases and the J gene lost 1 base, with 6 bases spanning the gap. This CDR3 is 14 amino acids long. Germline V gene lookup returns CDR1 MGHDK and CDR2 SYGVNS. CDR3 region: CASSRVSGANVLTF. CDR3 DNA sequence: TGTGCCAGCAGTCGCGTATCTGGGGCCAACGTCCTGACTTTC.

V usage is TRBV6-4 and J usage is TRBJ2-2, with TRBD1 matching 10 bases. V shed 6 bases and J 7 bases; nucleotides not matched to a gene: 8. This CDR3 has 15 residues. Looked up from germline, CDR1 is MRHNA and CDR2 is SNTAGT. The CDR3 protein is CASSRDRGSNGELFF. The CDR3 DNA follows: TGTGCCAGCAGCCGGGACAGGGGCAGCAACGGGGAGCTGTTTTTT.

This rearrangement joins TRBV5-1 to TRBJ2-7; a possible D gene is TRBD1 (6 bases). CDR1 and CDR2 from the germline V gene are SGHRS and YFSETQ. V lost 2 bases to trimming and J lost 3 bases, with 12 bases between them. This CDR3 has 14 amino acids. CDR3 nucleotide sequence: TGCGCCAGCAGCTTTGGGCAGGGGCTCTACGAGCAGTACTTC. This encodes CASSFGQGLYEQYF.

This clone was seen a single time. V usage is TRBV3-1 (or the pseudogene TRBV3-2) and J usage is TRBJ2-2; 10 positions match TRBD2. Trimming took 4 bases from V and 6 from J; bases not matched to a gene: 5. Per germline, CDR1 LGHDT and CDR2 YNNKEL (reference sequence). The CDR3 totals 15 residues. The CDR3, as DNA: TGTGCCAGCAGCCGTAGCGGGGGGCTGGCCGGGGAGCTGTTTTTT. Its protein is CASSRSGGLAGELFF.

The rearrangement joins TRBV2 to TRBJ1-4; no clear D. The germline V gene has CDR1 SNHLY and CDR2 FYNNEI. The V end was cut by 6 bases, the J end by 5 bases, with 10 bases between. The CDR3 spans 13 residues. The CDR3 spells CASRVGRNEKLFF. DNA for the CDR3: TGTGCCAGCAGAGTAGGGAGGAATGAAAAACTGTTTTTT.

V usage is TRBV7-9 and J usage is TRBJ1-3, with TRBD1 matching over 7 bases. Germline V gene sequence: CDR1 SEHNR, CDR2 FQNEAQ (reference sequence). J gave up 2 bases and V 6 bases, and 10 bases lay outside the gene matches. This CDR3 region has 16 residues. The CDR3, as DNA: TGTGCCAGCAGTCCTACACACAGGGGCACTGGAAACACCATATATTTT. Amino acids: CASSPTHRGTGNTIYF.

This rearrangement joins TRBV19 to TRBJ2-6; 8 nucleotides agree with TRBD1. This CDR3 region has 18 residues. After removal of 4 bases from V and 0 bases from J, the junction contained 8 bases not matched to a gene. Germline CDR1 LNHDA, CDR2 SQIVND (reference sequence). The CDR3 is CASSTPDRGGSGANVLTF. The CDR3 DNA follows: TGTGCCAGTAGTACCCCCGACAGGGGTGGCTCTGGGGCCAACGTCCTGACTTTC.

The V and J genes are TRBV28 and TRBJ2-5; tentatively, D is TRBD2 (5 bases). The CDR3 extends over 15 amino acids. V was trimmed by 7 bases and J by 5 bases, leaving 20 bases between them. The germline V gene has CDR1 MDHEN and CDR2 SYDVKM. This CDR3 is CASTGYPGSGETQYF. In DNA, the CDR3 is TGTGCCAGCACGGGGTACCCGGGTTCGGGGGAGACCCAGTACTTC.

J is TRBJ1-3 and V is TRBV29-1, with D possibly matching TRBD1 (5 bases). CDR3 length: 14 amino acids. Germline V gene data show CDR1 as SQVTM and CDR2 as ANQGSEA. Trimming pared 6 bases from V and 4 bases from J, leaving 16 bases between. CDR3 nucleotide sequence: TGCAGCGTGGCTACCGGGACTTACGGAAACACCATATATTTT. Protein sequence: CSVATGTYGNTIYF.

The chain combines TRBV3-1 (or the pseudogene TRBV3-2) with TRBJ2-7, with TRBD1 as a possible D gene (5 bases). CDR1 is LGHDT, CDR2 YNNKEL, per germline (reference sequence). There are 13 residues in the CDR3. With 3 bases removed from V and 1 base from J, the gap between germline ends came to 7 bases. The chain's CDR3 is CASSQKGSYEQYF. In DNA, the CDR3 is TGTGCCAGCAGCCAGAAGGGGTCCTACGAGCAGTACTTC.

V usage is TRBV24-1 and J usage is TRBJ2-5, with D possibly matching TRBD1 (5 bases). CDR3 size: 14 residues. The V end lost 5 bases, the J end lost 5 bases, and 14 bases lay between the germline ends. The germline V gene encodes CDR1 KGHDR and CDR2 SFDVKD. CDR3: CATSGVGASETQYF. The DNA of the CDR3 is TGTGCCACCAGTGGGGTAGGGGCTTCCGAGACCCAGTACTTC.

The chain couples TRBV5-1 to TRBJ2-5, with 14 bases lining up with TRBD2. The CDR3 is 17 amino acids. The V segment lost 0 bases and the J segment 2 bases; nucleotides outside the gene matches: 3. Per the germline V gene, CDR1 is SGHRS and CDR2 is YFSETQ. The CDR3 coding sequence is TGCGCCAGCAGCTTGGGACTAGCGGGGGGGAGACAAGAGACCCAGTACTTC. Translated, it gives CASSLGLAGGRQETQYF.

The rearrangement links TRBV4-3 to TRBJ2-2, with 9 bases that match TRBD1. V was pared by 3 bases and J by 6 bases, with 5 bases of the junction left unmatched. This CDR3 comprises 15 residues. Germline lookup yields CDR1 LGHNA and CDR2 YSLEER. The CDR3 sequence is CASSQDWTGAGELFF. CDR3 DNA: TGCGCCAGCAGCCAGGATTGGACAGGGGCCGGGGAGCTGTTTTTT.

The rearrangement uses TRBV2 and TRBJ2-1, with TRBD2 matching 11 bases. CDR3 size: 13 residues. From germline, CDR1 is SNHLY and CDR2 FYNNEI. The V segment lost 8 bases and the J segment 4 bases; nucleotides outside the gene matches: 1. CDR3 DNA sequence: TGTGCCAGCGGGACTAGCGGTTACAATGAGCAGTTCTTC. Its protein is CASGTSGYNEQFF.

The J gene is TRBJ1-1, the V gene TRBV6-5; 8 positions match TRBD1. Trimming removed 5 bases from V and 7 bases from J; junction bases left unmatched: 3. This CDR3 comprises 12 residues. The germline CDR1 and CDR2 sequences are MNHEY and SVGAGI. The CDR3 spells CASSQDRVEAFF. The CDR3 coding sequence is TGTGCCAGCAGTCAGGACAGGGTTGAAGCTTTCTTT.

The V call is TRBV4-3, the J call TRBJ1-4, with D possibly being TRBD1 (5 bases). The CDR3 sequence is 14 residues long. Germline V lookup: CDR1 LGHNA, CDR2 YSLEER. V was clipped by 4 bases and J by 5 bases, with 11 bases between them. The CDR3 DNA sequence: TGCGCCAGCAGCCGCGGGACGGAAAATGAAAAACTGTTTTTT. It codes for CASSRGTENEKLFF.

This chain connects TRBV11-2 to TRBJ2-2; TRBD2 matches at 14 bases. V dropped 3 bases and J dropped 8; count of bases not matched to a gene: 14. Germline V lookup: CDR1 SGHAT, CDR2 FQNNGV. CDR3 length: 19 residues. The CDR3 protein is CASSFPKTSGRVNEGELFF. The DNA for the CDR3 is TGTGCCAGCAGCTTCCCTAAGACTAGCGGGAGGGTAAATGAAGGGGAGCTGTTTTTT.

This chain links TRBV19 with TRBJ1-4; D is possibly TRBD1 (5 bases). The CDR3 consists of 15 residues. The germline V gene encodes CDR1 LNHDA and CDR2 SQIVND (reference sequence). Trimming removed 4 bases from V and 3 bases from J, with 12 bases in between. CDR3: CASSKSGVPNEKLFF. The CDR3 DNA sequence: TGTGCCAGTAGTAAGTCGGGGGTACCTAATGAAAAACTGTTTTTT. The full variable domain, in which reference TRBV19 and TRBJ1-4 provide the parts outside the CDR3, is DGGITQSPKYLFRKEGQNVTLSCEQNLNHDAMYWYRQDPGQGLRLIYYSQIVNDFQKGDIAEGYSVSREKKESFPLTVTSAQKNPTAFYLCASSKSGVPNEKLFFGSGTQLSVL.

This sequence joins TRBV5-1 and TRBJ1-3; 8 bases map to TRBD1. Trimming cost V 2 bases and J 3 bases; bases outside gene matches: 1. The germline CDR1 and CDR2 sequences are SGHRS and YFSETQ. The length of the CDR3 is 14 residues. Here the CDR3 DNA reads TGCGCCAGCAGCTTCGGGACAGGTGGAAACACCATATATTTT. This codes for CASSFGTGGNTIYF. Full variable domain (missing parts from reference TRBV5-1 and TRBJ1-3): KAGVTQTPRYLIKTRGQQVTLSCSPISGHRSVSWYQQTPGQGLQFLFEYFSETQRNKGNFPGRFSGRQFSNSRSEMNVSTLELGDSALYLCASSFGTGGNTIYFGEGSWLTVV.

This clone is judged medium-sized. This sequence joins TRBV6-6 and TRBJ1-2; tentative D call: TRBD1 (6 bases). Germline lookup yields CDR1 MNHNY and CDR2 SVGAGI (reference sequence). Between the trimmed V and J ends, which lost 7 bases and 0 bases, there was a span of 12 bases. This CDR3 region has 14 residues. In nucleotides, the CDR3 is TGTGCCAGCACAAACAGGGCAGCTAACTATGGCTACACCTTC. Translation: CASTNRAANYGYTF.

CDR3 amino acids: CASSQGHGSYNSPLHF. The CDR3 bases are TGTGCCAGCAGTCAAGGGCATGGGAGCTATAATTCACCCCTCCACTTT. The chain has TRBV6-6 and TRBJ1-6; the D is unclear. Trimming took off 5 bases at V and 3 bases at J, with 14 bases between the two ends. Germline loops: CDR1 MNHNY, CDR2 SVGAGI (reference sequence). There are 16 residues in the CDR3.